These T cell receptor beta chains were read from a single sample in a study of blood T cell repertoires in COVID-19. Sequencing was performed with immunoSEQ multiplex PCR; in TCRdb, only in-frame clones are kept and a portion is missing. Of approximately 230,000 clones in the sample, 87% are singletons; the top ten hold roughly 3%. The sample was peripheral blood. The receptors derive from a man between 18 and 35 years old with active or convalescent COVID-19. Each CDR3 is given with its conserved first and last residue. D genes are given only for firm matches. Only part of the rows carry a size: once, few, many, or a class if the clone is expanded.

J gene: TRBJ1-5; V gene: TRBV6-5; clone size: .; D gene: TRBD1; CDR3 DNA: TGTGCCAGCACCAATAAGCAGGGGGACAATCAGCCCCAGCATTTT; CDR3 protein: CASTNKQGDNQPQHF
J gene: TRBJ2-5; V gene: TRBV5-1; clone size: .; D gene: TRBD2; CDR3 DNA: TGCGCCAGCCGATATGCTAGCGGGGGGGCCGGAAAGACCCAGTACTTC; CDR3 protein: CASRYASGGAGKTQYF
J gene: TRBJ1-2; V gene: TRBV9; clone size: .; D gene: .; CDR3 DNA: TGTGCCAGCAGCTCGAGGGGTCGAGGAAGCGGGAGCTATGGCTACACCTTC; CDR3 protein: CASSSRGRGSGSYGYTF
J gene: TRBJ1-2; V gene: TRBV28; clone size: .; D gene: TRBD1; CDR3 DNA: TGTGCCAGCAGACAGCTCCTGGACAGGGTAAATGGCTACACCTTC; CDR3 protein: CASRQLLDRVNGYTF
J gene: TRBJ1-2; V gene: TRBV27; clone size: .; D gene: TRBD1; CDR3 DNA: TGTGCCAGCAGTTTATCGGGGACAGGGGCGAGTGGCTACACCTTC; CDR3 protein: CASSLSGTGASGYTF
J gene: TRBJ1-2; V gene: TRBV30; clone size: .; D gene: .; CDR3 DNA: TGTGCCTGGAGTGATACAGTAAACTATGGCTACACCTTC; CDR3 protein: CAWSDTVNYGYTF
J gene: TRBJ1-5; V gene: TRBV28; clone size: .; D gene: .; CDR3 DNA: TGTGCCAGCAGTTTGGGCAGGGATCAGCCCCAGCATTTT; CDR3 protein: CASSLGRDQPQHF
J gene: TRBJ2-1; V gene: TRBV9; clone size: .; D gene: TRBD2; CDR3 DNA: TGTGCCAGCAGCCCCGATAGCGGGACCCACAATGAGCAGTTCTTC; CDR3 protein: CASSPDSGTHNEQFF
J gene: TRBJ2-7; V gene: TRBV7-9; clone size: .; D gene: .; CDR3 DNA: TGTGCCAGCAGCTCAGGAGGGTCGATTAAGCAGTACTTC; CDR3 protein: CASSSGGSIKQYF
J gene: TRBJ2-1; V gene: TRBV11-1; clone size: once; D gene: .; CDR3 DNA: TGTGCCAGCAGCCGAGCAGGGTTCTTGGGTGGAAATGAGCAGTTCTTC; CDR3 protein: CASSRAGFLGGNEQFF
J gene: TRBJ1-4; V gene: TRBV28; clone size: .; D gene: .; CDR3 DNA: TGTGCCAGCAGTTTATTGACGGGGGGGGACGAAAAACTGTTTTTT; CDR3 protein: CASSLLTGGDEKLFF
J gene: TRBJ2-1; V gene: TRBV21-1; clone size: .; D gene: .; CDR3 DNA: TGTGCCAGCAGCGCCGGGACTAGCGGGAGGACAATGATTAGGTTCTTC; CDR3 protein: CASSAGTSGRTMIRFF
J gene: TRBJ1-1; V gene: TRBV2; clone size: .; D gene: TRBD1; CDR3 DNA: TGTGCCATCCCAACCGACAGGGGATTGTCTGAAGCTTTCTTT; CDR3 protein: CAIPTDRGLSEAFF
J gene: TRBJ1-4; V gene: TRBV11-2; clone size: .; D gene: TRBD1; CDR3 DNA: TGTGCCAGCAGTTTCGGACAGGGGAATGAAAAACTGTTTTTT; CDR3 protein: CASSFGQGNEKLFF
J gene: TRBJ2-1; V gene: TRBV7-2; clone size: once; D gene: TRBD2; CDR3 DNA: TGTGCCAGCAGCTTAGAACTAGCGGGGTTTGAGCAGTTCTTC; CDR3 protein: CASSLELAGFEQFF
J gene: TRBJ1-2; V gene: TRBV7-3; clone size: .; D gene: .; CDR3 DNA: TGTGCCAGCAGCTCATCGACAACAAGGCAAGACTATGGCTACACCTTC; CDR3 protein: CASSSSTTRQDYGYTF
J gene: TRBJ2-1; V gene: TRBV5-5; clone size: .; D gene: .; CDR3 DNA: TGTGCCAGCAGCTTCCGGGACAACTACAATGAGCAGTTCTTC; CDR3 protein: CASSFRDNYNEQFF
J gene: TRBJ2-1; V gene: TRBV20-1; clone size: .; D gene: .; CDR3 DNA: TGCAGTGCCCCCTTCTACAATGAGCAGTTCTTC; CDR3 protein: CSAPFYNEQFF
J gene: TRBJ2-1; V gene: TRBV12-5; clone size: .; D gene: TRBD2; CDR3 DNA: TGTGCTAGTGGTTTGGGGATTTGGGAGGGAAGCTCCTACAATGAGCAGTTCTTC; CDR3 protein: CASGLGIWEGSSYNEQFF
J gene: TRBJ1-1; V gene: TRBV5-8; clone size: once; D gene: TRBD1; CDR3 DNA: TGTGCCAGCAGCTTGGGGGACAGGGAGGGAGGCACTGAAGCTTTCTTT; CDR3 protein: CASSLGDREGGTEAFF
J gene: TRBJ2-1; V gene: TRBV6-2/TRBV6-3; clone size: .; D gene: TRBD1; CDR3 DNA: TGTGCCAGCAGTTACAGGACAGGGAGAGGCAATGAGCAGTTCTTC; CDR3 protein: CASSYRTGRGNEQFF
J gene: TRBJ2-3; V gene: TRBV19; clone size: .; D gene: .; CDR3 DNA: TGTGCCAGTAGTATAACTCCCAGCACAGATACGCAGTATTTT; CDR3 protein: CASSITPSTDTQYF
J gene: TRBJ2-1; V gene: TRBV21-1; clone size: .; D gene: .; CDR3 DNA: TGTGCCAGCAGCAAAGGGGCCCATTGCTCCTACAATGAGCAGTTCTTC; CDR3 protein: CASSKGAHCSYNEQFF
J gene: TRBJ1-2; V gene: TRBV20-1; clone size: .; D gene: .; CDR3 DNA: TGCAGTGCAGTGGGGGCAGGCGGCTACACCTTC; CDR3 protein: CSAVGAGGYTF
J gene: TRBJ1-1; V gene: TRBV19; clone size: .; D gene: .; CDR3 DNA: TGTGCCAGTAGTATAGCCCCGCGGGTAAACACTGAAGCTTTCTTT; CDR3 protein: CASSIAPRVNTEAFF
J gene: TRBJ2-7; V gene: TRBV4-2; clone size: .; D gene: .; CDR3 DNA: TGTGCCAGCAGCCTGGAGAGGAGCTCCTACGAGCAGTACTTC; CDR3 protein: CASSLERSSYEQYF
J gene: TRBJ1-5; V gene: TRBV7-2; clone size: .; D gene: TRBD1; CDR3 DNA: TGTGCCAGCAGCTTTAGTGGTCAGGGGGCTCAGCCCCAGCATTTT; CDR3 protein: CASSFSGQGAQPQHF
J gene: TRBJ1-4; V gene: TRBV6-2/TRBV6-3; clone size: .; D gene: .; CDR3 DNA: TGTGCCAGCAGTTACTCGGACAGACCTCATGAAAAACTGTTTTTT; CDR3 protein: CASSYSDRPHEKLFF
J gene: TRBJ2-5; V gene: TRBV13; clone size: .; D gene: TRBD1; CDR3 DNA: TGTGCCAGCAGCTCGGACAGGGGCAGTTTAGAGACCCAGTACTTC; CDR3 protein: CASSSDRGSLETQYF
J gene: TRBJ1-2; V gene: TRBV7-2; clone size: once; D gene: .; CDR3 DNA: TGTGCCAGCAGCAGCGGCCTGTATCTTAACTATGGCTACACCTTC; CDR3 protein: CASSSGLYLNYGYTF
J gene: TRBJ2-7; V gene: TRBV12-3/TRBV12-4; clone size: few; D gene: .; CDR3 DNA: TGTGCCAGCAGTTTAGTCGAGGGTTACGAGCAGTACTTC; CDR3 protein: CASSLVEGYEQYF
J gene: TRBJ1-2; V gene: TRBV4-3; clone size: .; D gene: .; CDR3 DNA: TGCGCCAGCAGCCAAGAAAGAGGCCCAGGGGTTGGCTACACCTTC; CDR3 protein: CASSQERGPGVGYTF
J gene: TRBJ2-2; V gene: TRBV19; clone size: .; D gene: TRBD1; CDR3 DNA: TGTGCCAGTATCAACACAGGGGGAAACACCGGGGAGCTGTTTTTT; CDR3 protein: CASINTGGNTGELFF
J gene: TRBJ1-6; V gene: TRBV5-5; clone size: .; D gene: .; CDR3 DNA: TGTGCCAGCAGCTTGGCCGCGGGGAGATCCTATAATTCACCCCTCCACTTT; CDR3 protein: CASSLAAGRSYNSPLHF
J gene: TRBJ1-2; V gene: TRBV7-2; clone size: few; D gene: TRBD1; CDR3 DNA: TGTGCCAGCAGCTTTCCGGGACAGGGGAGGGGCTACACCTTC; CDR3 protein: CASSFPGQGRGYTF
J gene: TRBJ2-5; V gene: TRBV30; clone size: .; D gene: .; CDR3 DNA: TGTGCCTGGAGTGAGGCTAGCCCCCAAGAGACCCAGTACTTC; CDR3 protein: CAWSEASPQETQYF
J gene: TRBJ2-5; V gene: TRBV28; clone size: once; D gene: TRBD2; CDR3 DNA: TGTGCCAGCAGTTCAATCCGAACAAGACTAGCGGGAGGCCGGTGGGAGACCCAGTACTTC; CDR3 protein: CASSSIRTRLAGGRWETQYF
J gene: TRBJ1-2; V gene: TRBV6-5; clone size: once; D gene: .; CDR3 DNA: TGTGCCAGCAGACAGGGCGATAATAACTATGGCTACACCTTC; CDR3 protein: CASRQGDNNYGYTF
J gene: TRBJ1-6; V gene: TRBV11-3; clone size: .; D gene: .; CDR3 DNA: TGTGCCAGCAGCTCCAGGGGCGGACCCCTCCACTTT; CDR3 protein: CASSSRGGPLHF